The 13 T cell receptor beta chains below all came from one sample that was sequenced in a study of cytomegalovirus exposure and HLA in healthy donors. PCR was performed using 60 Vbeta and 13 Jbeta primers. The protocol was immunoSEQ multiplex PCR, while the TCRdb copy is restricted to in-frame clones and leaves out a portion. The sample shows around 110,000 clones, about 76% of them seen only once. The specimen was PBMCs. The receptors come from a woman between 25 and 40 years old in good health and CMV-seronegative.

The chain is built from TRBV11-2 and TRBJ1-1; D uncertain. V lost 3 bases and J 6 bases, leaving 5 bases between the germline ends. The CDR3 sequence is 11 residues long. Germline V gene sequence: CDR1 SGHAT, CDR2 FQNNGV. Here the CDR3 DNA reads TGTGCCAGCAGCTTTGCGGCTGAAGCTTTCTTT. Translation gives CASSFAAEAFF.

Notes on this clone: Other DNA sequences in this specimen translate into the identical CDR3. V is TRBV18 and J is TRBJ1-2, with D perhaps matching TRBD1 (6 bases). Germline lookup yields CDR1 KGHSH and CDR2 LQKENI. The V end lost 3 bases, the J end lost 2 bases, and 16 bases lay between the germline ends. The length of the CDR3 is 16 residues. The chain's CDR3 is CASSPNREPGNYGYTF. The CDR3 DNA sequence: TGTGCCAGCTCACCTAACAGGGAACCTGGAAACTATGGCTACACCTTC.

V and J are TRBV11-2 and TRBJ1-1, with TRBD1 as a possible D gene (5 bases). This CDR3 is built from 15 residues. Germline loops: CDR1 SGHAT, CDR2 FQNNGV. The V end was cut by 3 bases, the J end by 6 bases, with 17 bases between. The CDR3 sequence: CASSFSIGGDPEAFF. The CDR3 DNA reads TGTGCCAGCAGCTTTTCAATCGGAGGGGACCCTGAAGCTTTCTTT.

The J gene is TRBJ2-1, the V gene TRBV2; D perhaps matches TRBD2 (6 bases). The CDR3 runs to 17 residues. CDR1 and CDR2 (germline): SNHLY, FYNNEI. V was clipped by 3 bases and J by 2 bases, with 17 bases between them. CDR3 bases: TGTGCCAGCAGTGACCGATATCCTAGCGCCCCCTACAATGAGCAGTTCTTC. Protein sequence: CASSDRYPSAPYNEQFF.

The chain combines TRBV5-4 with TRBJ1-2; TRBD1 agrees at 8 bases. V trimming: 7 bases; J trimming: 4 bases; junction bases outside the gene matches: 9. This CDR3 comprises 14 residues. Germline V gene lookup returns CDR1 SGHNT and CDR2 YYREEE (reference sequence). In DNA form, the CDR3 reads TGTGCCAGCCAGACAGGGGAGAGATCCTATGGCTACACCTTC. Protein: CASQTGERSYGYTF.

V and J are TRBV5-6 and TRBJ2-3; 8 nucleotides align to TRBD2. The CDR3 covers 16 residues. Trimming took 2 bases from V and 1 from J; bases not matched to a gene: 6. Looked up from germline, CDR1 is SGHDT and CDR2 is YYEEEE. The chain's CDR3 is CASSFPPGGGTDTQYF. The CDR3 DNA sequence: TGTGCCAGCAGCTTTCCTCCGGGAGGGGGCACAGATACGCAGTATTTT.

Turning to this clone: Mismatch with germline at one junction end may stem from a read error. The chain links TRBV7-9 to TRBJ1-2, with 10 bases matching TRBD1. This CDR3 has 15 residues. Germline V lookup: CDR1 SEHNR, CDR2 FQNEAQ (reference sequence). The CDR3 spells CSSSLVRQGAYGYTF. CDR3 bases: TGTTCCAGCAGCTTAGTTCGACAGGGGGCCTATGGCTACACCTTC.

This CDR3 reads CAISVAGAYNEQFF. CDR3 DNA: TGTGCCATCAGTGTAGCGGGGGCCTACAATGAGCAGTTCTTC. The J gene is TRBJ2-1, the V gene TRBV10-3, with TRBD2 matching 9 bases. CDR1 and CDR2 (germline): ENHRY, SYGVKD. This CDR3 contains 14 residues. With 4 bases clipped from V and 2 bases from J, the junction kept 0 bases outside the gene matches.

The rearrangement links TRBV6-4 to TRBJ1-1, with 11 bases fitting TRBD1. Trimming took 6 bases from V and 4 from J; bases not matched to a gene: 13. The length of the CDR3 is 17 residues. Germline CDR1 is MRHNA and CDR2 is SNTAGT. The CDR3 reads CASRRTGGASGGTEAFF. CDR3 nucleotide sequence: TGTGCCAGCAGGAGGACAGGGGGCGCTTCGGGGGGCACTGAAGCTTTCTTT.

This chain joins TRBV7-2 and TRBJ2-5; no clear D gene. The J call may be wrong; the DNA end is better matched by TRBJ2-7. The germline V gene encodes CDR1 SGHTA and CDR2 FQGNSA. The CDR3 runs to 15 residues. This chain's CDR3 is CASSLAQATAYEQYF. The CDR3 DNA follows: TGTGCCAGCAGCTTAGCCCAGGCGACGGCCTACGAGCAGTACTTC.

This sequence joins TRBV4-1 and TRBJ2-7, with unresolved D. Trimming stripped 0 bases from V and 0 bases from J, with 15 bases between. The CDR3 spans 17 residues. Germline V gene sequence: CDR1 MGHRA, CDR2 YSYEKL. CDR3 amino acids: CASSQEQGEAFSYEQYF. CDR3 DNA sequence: TGCGCCAGCAGCCAAGAACAAGGCGAGGCCTTCTCCTACGAGCAGTACTTC.

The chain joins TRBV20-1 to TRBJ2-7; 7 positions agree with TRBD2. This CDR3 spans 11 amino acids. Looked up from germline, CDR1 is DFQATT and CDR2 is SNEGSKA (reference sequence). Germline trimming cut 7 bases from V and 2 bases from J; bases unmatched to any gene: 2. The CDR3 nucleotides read TGCAGTGGCGGGGGACCCTACGAGCAGTACTTC. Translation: CSGGGPYEQYF.

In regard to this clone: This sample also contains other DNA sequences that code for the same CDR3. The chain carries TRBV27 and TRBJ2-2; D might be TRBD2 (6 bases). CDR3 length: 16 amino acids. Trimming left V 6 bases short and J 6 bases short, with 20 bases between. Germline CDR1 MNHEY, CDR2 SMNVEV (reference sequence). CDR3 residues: CASRPPGLAASGELFF. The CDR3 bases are TGTGCCAGCAGACCCCCGGGACTGGCGGCCTCCGGGGAGCTGTTTTTT.